Listed here are 22 T cell receptor beta chains from one sample, sequenced in a study of regulatory T cells in long-lasting Graves disease. Time point noted: persistent/refractory GD, antithyroid drugs over 5 years with positive TRAb. Extracted RNA from PBMCs served as the source of the TCR library. Arm-PCR with iRepertoire HTBI primers amplified the CDR3 regions for these TCR beta libraries. MiXCR, run by TCRdb on the multiplex PCR reads, gives a single entry per CDR3 protein. The top ten hold roughly 28% of the sample, which has about 420,000 distinct CDR3 sequences, roughly a quarter seen once. The sample in question was peripheral blood mononuclear cells (PBMCs), obtained when the disease was refractory, from a patient treated with antithyroid drugs. The receptors here all came from a female donor with Graves disease.

This clonotype was seen a few times. CDR3 sequence: CASSLRGADEQYF. DNA of the CDR3: TGTGCCAGCAGCCTTAGGGGGGCGGACGAGCAGTACTTC. The V call is TRBV3-1, the J call TRBJ2-7, with D perhaps being TRBD1 or TRBD2 (6 bases each). The CDR3 extends over 13 amino acids. Germline V gene sequence: CDR1 LGHDT, CDR2 YNNKEL (reference sequence). V was shortened by 4 bases and J by 5 bases, with 12 bases between the two germline ends.

A word on this clonotype: This clone may be a read error of a much larger clone one base away. V is TRBV18 and J is TRBJ2-7, with 8 nucleotides matching TRBD1. Germline V CDR1 and CDR2: KGHSH, LQKENI. J was trimmed by 3 bases and V by 4 bases; bases with no gene match: 5. CDR3 size: 14 residues. DNA for the CDR3: TGTGCCAGCTCACAACGACAGGGGATCTACGAGCAGTACTTC. It encodes CASSQRQGIYEQYF.

The table lists this clonotype with many counts. The chain links TRBV4-1 to TRBJ1-4; 7 bases fit TRBD1. This CDR3 has 14 amino acids. J gave up 5 bases and V 2 bases, and 2 bases lay outside the gene matches. CDR1 is MGHRA, CDR2 YSYEKL, per germline. CDR3 nucleotides: TGCGCCAGCAGCCAATTGACAGGGAATGAAAAACTGTTTTTT. This sequence encodes CASSQLTGNEKLFF.

The V and J genes are TRBV20-1 and TRBJ1-5; 8 bases line up with TRBD1. This CDR3 has 14 amino acids. V lost 6 bases to trimming and J lost 2 bases; unmatched junction nucleotides: 6. The germline V gene encodes CDR1 DFQATT and CDR2 SNEGSKA (reference sequence). The chain's CDR3 is CSATTGGGNQPQHF. The CDR3 nucleotides read TGCAGTGCAACTACAGGGGGTGGCAATCAGCCCCAGCATTTT.

This clonotype came up a few times. The chain joins TRBV30 to TRBJ2-1; 9 bases agree with TRBD2. Trimming removed 4 bases from V and 6 bases from J; junction bases left unmatched: 4. This CDR3 is built from 13 residues. Germline V lookup: CDR1 GTSNPN, CDR2 SVGIG (reference sequence). CDR3 protein: CAWNSGSLNEQFF. The CDR3 nucleotides are TGTGCCTGGAATAGCGGGAGTCTCAATGAGCAGTTCTTC.

The chain combines TRBV19 with TRBJ1-5; the match to TRBD1 covers 7 bases. Germline V gene data show CDR1 as LNHDA and CDR2 as SQIVND (reference sequence). The CDR3 runs 15 residues. The V gene end was trimmed by 8 bases and the J gene end by 2 bases; junction bases not matched to a gene: 9. CDR3 region: CASHDFGQGNQPQHF. The CDR3 coding sequence is TGTGCCAGTCACGACTTCGGACAGGGCAATCAGCCCCAGCATTTT.

Comment on this clonotype: A much bigger clone sits one base away, suggesting this may be a read error. The chain combines TRBV2 with TRBJ1-5; a possible D gene is TRBD1 (5 bases). The CDR3 extends over 14 amino acids. Germline values: CDR1 SNHLY, CDR2 FYNNEI. The CDR3 region has the DNA TGTGCCAGCAGTGACCGCAGGGTCAATCGGCCCCAGCATTTT. This sequence encodes CASSDRRVNRPQHF. Based on the CDR3 plus reference TRBV2 and TRBJ1-5, the full variable domain is EPEVTQTPSHQVTQMGQEVILRCVPISNHLYFYWYRQILGQKVEFLVSFYNNEISEKSEIFDDQFSVERPDGSNFTLKIRSTKLEDSAMYFCASSDRRVNRPQHFGDGTRLSIL.

V gene TRBV20-1 combines with J gene TRBJ1-5; 7 bases are a match to TRBD1. The CDR3 is made up of 17 amino acids. CDR1 is DFQATT and CDR2 is SNEGSKA in the germline V gene (reference sequence). V shed 0 bases and J 5 bases; nucleotides not matched to a gene: 13. CDR3 DNA sequence: TGCAGTGCTAGAGATCCGAAGACAGGGAGAACGGATCAGCCCCAGCATTTT. It encodes CSARDPKTGRTDQPQHF.

This clonotype was seen only a few times. The chain couples TRBV19 to TRBJ2-7, with a tentative D call TRBD1 (6 bases). The CDR3 spans 16 residues. The germline V and J ends were trimmed by 5 bases and 3 bases, with 20 bases remaining between them. Germline V lookup: CDR1 LNHDA, CDR2 SQIVND (reference sequence). CDR3 region: CASSGFDRKLDYEQYF. The CDR3 region has the DNA TGTGCCAGTAGTGGGTTCGACAGGAAACTCGACTACGAGCAGTACTTC.

This rearrangement joins TRBV6-2 or TRBV6-3 to TRBJ2-4, with D perhaps given as TRBD1 or TRBD2 (5 bases each). The CDR3 is 16 residues long. Looked up from germline, CDR1 is MNHEY and CDR2 is SVGEGT. Trimming removed 5 bases from V and 3 bases from J, with 17 bases in between. The CDR3 DNA reads as TGTGCCAGCAGTCTACTCGAGGGGCAGGTCAAAAACATTCAGTACTTC. It specifies CASSLLEGQVKNIQYF.

This clonotype showed up just a few times. Its ends do not fully match the called genes, so a read error is possible. This chain links TRBV2 with TRBJ2-7, with 8 bases aligning to TRBD2. CDR3 length: 15 residues. CDR1 and CDR2 (germline): SNHLY, FYNNEI. Here the CDR3 reads CASSPGDSGAYEQCF. CDR3 bases: TGTGCCAGCAGTCCCGGGGATAGCGGGGCCTACGAGCAGTGCTTC.

This clonotype was detected a few times. V is TRBV20-1 and J is TRBJ2-7; TRBD1 matches 9 bases. The length of the CDR3 is 11 residues. The ends lost 7 bases at V and 5 bases at J; junction bases unmatched: 3. Germline CDR1 DFQATT, CDR2 SNEGSKA (reference sequence). The CDR3 DNA sequence: TGCAGTGGGGACAGGGTAGACGAGCAGTACTTC. Protein product: CSGDRVDEQYF.

The chain has TRBV25-1 and TRBJ2-2; 9 bases agree with TRBD2. Germline loops: CDR1 MGHDK, CDR2 SYGVNS. The CDR3 covers 16 residues. V lost 7 bases and J lost 4; bases outside the gene matches: 10. CDR3 residues: CASTGREGHSTGELFF. The CDR3 DNA reads as TGTGCCAGCACGGGGCGGGAGGGCCATAGCACCGGGGAGCTGTTTTTT.

This clonotype was observed a handful of times. The chain carries TRBV10-3 and TRBJ1-2; 7 nucleotides line up with TRBD1. The CDR3 is made up of 13 amino acids. The J segment lost 8 bases and the V segment lost 4 bases, leaving 7 bases of the junction unmatched. The germline CDR1 and CDR2 sequences are ENHRY and SYGVKD. The CDR3 DNA reads as TGTGCCATCAGTGGGACGACAGGGATCGGCTACACCTTC. This sequence encodes CAISGTTGIGYTF.

This clonotype was seen a few times. This chain joins TRBV20-1 and TRBJ2-4; 10 bases match TRBD1. CDR1 is DFQATT and CDR2 is SNEGSKA in the germline V gene (reference sequence). J was trimmed by 4 bases and V by 1 base; bases with no gene match: 22. This CDR3 has 21 amino acids. The CDR3 nucleotides are TGCAGTGCTAGAGTATACCAGGACAGGGGGTCAGGAGGGATGTTTAAAAACATTCAGTACTTC. This gives the protein CSARVYQDRGSGGMFKNIQYF.

V and J are TRBV6-1 and TRBJ1-5, with D perhaps matching TRBD1 (5 bases). V was trimmed by 4 bases and J by 2 bases, leaving 12 bases between them. Germline CDR1 is MNHNS and CDR2 is SASEGT. The CDR3 has 15 residues. The CDR3 loop reads CASSGLGAGNQPQHF. In DNA, the CDR3 is TGTGCCAGCAGTGGATTAGGGGCCGGCAATCAGCCCCAGCATTTT.

The chain employs TRBV4-2 and TRBJ1-2; TRBD1 matches at 10 bases. V lost 1 base to trimming and J lost 0 bases; unmatched junction nucleotides: 8. CDR1 is LGHNA and CDR2 is YNFKEQ in the germline V gene. CDR3 length equals 18 residues. The CDR3 DNA reads as TGTGCCAGCAGCCAAGGTGGGACAGGGGTGAATTCTAACTATGGCTACACCTTC. This sequence encodes CASSQGGTGVNSNYGYTF.

Only a few counts were recorded for this clonotype. Given a much more abundant clone one base away, this may be a read error. This chain joins TRBV13 and TRBJ2-7; the match to TRBD2 covers 15 bases. Germline V gene data show CDR1 as PRHDT and CDR2 as FYEKMQ (reference sequence). The CDR3 is made up of 14 amino acids. After removal of 5 bases from V and 6 bases from J, the junction contained 2 bases not matched to a gene. CDR3 nucleotide sequence: TGTGCCAGCAGCGTGGGACTAGCGGGAGGCGAGCAGTACTTC. This gives the protein CASSVGLAGGEQYF.

This clonotype was counted at least ten times. The chain recombines TRBV20-1 with TRBJ2-2; D is unresolved. V shed 5 bases and J shed 4 bases, with 14 bases lying between them. This CDR3 comprises 14 residues. CDR1 is DFQATT, CDR2 SNEGSKA, per germline (reference sequence). The CDR3 bases are TGCAGTGCTGCACCCCCAGTATTCACCGGGGAGCTGTTTTTT. Protein sequence: CSAAPPVFTGELFF.

This clonotype was counted between two and nine times. The V and J genes are TRBV7-2 and TRBJ2-7; perhaps D is TRBD1 or TRBD2 (5 bases each). The germline CDR1 and CDR2 sequences are SGHTA and FQGNSA. Trimming stripped 2 bases from V and 10 bases from J, with 12 bases between. The CDR3 is 12 residues long. CDR3 residues: CASSLSGDGQYF. DNA for the CDR3: TGTGCCAGCAGCTTATCCGGGGACGGTCAGTACTTC. Together with reference TRBV7-2 and TRBJ2-7, the CDR3 gives the full variable domain: GAGVSQSPSNKVTEKGKDVELRCDPISGHTALYWYRQSLGQGLEFLIYFQGNSAPDKSGLPSDRFSAERTGGSVSTLTIQRTQQEDSAVYLCASSLSGDGQYFGPGTRLTVT.

V and J are TRBV5-5 and TRBJ2-7; 13 bases are shared with TRBD2. The germline CDR1 and CDR2 sequences are SGHKS and YYEKEE (reference sequence). The CDR3 consists of 17 residues. Trimming took 2 bases from V and 1 from J; bases not matched to a gene: 6. The CDR3 DNA sequence: TGTGCCAGCAGCTTTACCCCGGGACTAGCGGGATCCTACGAGCAGTACTTC. Protein: CASSFTPGLAGSYEQYF.

This rearrangement joins TRBV5-1 to TRBJ2-7, with D perhaps matching TRBD2 (5 bases). CDR3 length: 15 amino acids. V was trimmed by 0 bases and J by 0 bases, leaving 10 bases between them. Germline CDR1 reads SGHRS; CDR2 reads YFSETQ. CDR3 sequence (DNA): TGCGCCAGCAGCTTGGAGCGGAGTGCCTCCTACGAGCAGTACTTC. Protein product: CASSLERSASYEQYF.